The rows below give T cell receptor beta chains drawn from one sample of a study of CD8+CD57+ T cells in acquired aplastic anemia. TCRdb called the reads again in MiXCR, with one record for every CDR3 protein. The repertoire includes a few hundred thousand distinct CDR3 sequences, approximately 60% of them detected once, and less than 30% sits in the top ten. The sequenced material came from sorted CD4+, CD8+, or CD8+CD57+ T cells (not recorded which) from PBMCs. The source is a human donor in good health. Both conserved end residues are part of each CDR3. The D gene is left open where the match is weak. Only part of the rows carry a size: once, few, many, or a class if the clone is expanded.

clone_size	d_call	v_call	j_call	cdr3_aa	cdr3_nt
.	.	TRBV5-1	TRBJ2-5	CASSLDSRETQYF	TGCGCCAGCAGCTTGGACAGCCGAGAGACCCAGTACTTC
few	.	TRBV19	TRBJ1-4	CASSIAGKLFF	TGTGCCAGTAGTATCGCTGGAAAACTGTTTTTT
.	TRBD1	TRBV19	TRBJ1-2	CASSVTGAFNYGYTF	TGTGCCAGTAGTGTGACAGGGGCCTTTAACTATGGCTACACCTTC
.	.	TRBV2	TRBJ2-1	CASSEALAIFRDEQFF	TGTGCCAGCAGTGAAGCGCTAGCGATCTTCCGCGATGAGCAGTTCTTC
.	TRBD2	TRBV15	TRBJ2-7	CATLALAGTYEQYF	TGTGCCACCTTGGCACTAGCGGGAACCTACGAGCAGTACTTC
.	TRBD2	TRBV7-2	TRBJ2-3	CASSVFPLAGGDTDTQYF	TGTGCCAGCAGCGTATTCCCACTAGCGGGGGGAGACACAGATACGCAGTATTTT
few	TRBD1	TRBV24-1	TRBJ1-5	CATSDRGVPQHF	TGTGCCACCAGTGACAGGGGGGTGCCCCAGCATTTT
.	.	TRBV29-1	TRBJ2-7	CSVEGGVGEQYF	TGCAGCGTTGAAGGGGGCGTGGGAGAGCAGTACTTC
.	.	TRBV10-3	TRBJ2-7	CAISGGIGGDEQYF	TGTGCCATCAGCGGAGGGATCGGGGGCGACGAGCAGTACTTC
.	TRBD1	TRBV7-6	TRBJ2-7	CASSLYGQGGEQYF	TGTGCCAGCAGCTTATACGGACAGGGGGGCGAGCAGTACTTC
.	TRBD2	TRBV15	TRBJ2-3	CATSRDSSSGGRTDTQYF	TGTGCCACCAGCAGAGATTCTTCTAGCGGGGGACGCACAGATACGCAGTATTTT
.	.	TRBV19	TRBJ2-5	CASGPPWSAVQETQYF	TGTGCCAGTGGGCCTCCCTGGTCGGCAGTCCAAGAGACCCAGTACTTC
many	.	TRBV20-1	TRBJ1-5	CSATPGTGYNQPQHF	TGCAGTGCCACTCCCGGGACCGGGTACAATCAGCCCCAGCATTTT
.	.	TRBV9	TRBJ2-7	CASSGQDSYEQYF	TGTGCCAGCAGCGGACAGGACTCCTACGAGCAGTACTTC
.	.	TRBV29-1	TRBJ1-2	CSVKLEGLNYGYTF	TGCAGCGTCAAATTAGAGGGTCTTAACTATGGCTACACCTTC
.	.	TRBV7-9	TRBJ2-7	CASSLGTVGQYF	TGTGCCAGCAGCCTAGGTACTGTCGGGCAGTACTTC
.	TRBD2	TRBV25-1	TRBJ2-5	CASSGPTSGGPQETQYF	TGTGCCAGCAGTGGACCCACTAGCGGGGGGCCGCAAGAGACCCAGTACTTC
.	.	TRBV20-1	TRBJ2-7	CSARGQGGFGEQYF	TGCAGTGCTAGAGGGCAGGGGGGATTCGGCGAGCAGTACTTC
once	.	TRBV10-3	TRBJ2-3	CASRAPGLTQYF	TGTGCCAGCAGGGCGCCGGGACTCACGCAGTATTTT
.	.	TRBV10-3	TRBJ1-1	CATQGVTEAFF	TGTGCCACCCAAGGGGTCACTGAAGCTTTCTTT
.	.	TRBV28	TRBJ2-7	CASSSPGRGPPYEQYF	TGTGCCAGCAGTTCTCCGGGACGGGGGCCGCCCTACGAGCAGTACTTC
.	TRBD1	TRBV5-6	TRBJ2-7	CASSYSTGGVYEQYF	TGTGCCAGCAGTTACTCGACAGGGGGGGTTTACGAGCAGTACTTC
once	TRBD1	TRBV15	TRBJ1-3	CATSRFLQGAVGNTIYF	TGTGCCACCAGCAGGTTTTTACAGGGGGCCGTCGGAAACACCATATATTTT
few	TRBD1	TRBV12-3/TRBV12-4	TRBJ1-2	CASSLETGGYTF	TGTGCCAGCAGTTTAGAGACAGGGGGCTACACCTTC
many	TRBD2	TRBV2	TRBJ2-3	CASSSLAGTVVGTDTQYF	TGTGCCAGCAGTTCTCTAGCGGGTACGGTCGTGGGCACAGATACGCAGTATTTT
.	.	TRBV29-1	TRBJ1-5	CSVGGTRGGSNQPQHF	TGCAGCGTTGGCGGGACCCGGGGGGGGAGCAATCAGCCCCAGCATTTT
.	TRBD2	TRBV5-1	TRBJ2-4	CASSVGRFRRGLAEVIQYF	TGCGCCAGCAGCGTCGGGCGATTCCGGCGGGGACTAGCGGAGGTCATTCAGTACTTC
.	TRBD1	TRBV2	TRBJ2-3	CASSVGQGTDTQYF	TGTGCCAGCAGTGTGGGACAGGGCACAGATACGCAGTATTTT
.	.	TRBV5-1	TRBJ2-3	CASSFTRTGSTDTQYF	TGCGCCAGCAGCTTTACGAGAACAGGTAGCACAGATACGCAGTATTTT
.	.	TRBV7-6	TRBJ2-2	CASSLLEPTTGELFF	TGTGCCAGCAGCCTCTTGGAGCCAACCACCGGGGAGCTGTTTTTT
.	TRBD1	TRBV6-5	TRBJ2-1	CASAGQAGYNEQFF	TGTGCCAGCGCGGGACAGGCCGGATACAATGAGCAGTTCTTC
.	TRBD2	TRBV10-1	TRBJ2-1	CASSAWGAGGRYEQFF	TGCGCCAGCAGTGCATGGGGGGCGGGGGGGCGTTATGAGCAGTTCTTC
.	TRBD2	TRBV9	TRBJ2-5	CASSAWTSGVYETQYF	TGTGCCAGCAGCGCCTGGACTAGCGGGGTCTATGAGACCCAGTACTTC
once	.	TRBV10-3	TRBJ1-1	CAISDPTVLNTEAFF	TGTGCCATCAGTGATCCGACAGTACTGAACACTGAAGCTTTCTTT
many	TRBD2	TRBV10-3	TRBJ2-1	CATGTGTSSYNEQFF	TGTGCCACTGGAACCGGGACTAGCTCCTACAATGAGCAGTTCTTC
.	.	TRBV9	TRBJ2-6	CASSVEQGMKDAGANVLTF	TGTGCCAGCAGCGTAGAGCAGGGGATGAAGGATGCAGGGGCCAACGTCCTGACTTTC
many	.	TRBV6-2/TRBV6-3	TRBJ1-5	CASSPEVGPQHF	TGTGCCAGCAGTCCGGAGGTAGGGCCCCAGCATTTT
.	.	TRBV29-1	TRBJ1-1	CSVEPDTSNTEAFF	TGCAGCGTTGAACCGGACACCTCGAACACTGAAGCTTTCTTT
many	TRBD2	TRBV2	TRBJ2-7	CASSAERGLTYEQYF	TGTGCCAGCAGTGCCGAGCGGGGGCTCACGTACGAGCAGTACTTC
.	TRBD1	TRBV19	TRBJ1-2	CASTPRETGWDGYTF	TGTGCCAGTACCCCTCGGGAGACAGGGTGGGACGGCTACACCTTC